The sample holds a few counts of the clone carrying this TCR beta chain. Participants were placed into cohorts based on the clinical history they reported. This sample was included in a study of blood T cell repertoires in COVID-19. Germline CDR1 SGHNT, CDR2 YYREEE (reference sequence). The CDR3 has 15 residues. V trimming: 3 bases; J trimming: 3 bases; junction bases outside the gene matches: 8. TCRdb keeps only in-frame clones here, not all; method: immunoSEQ multiplex PCR. The sample includes approximately 180,000 clones, 70% to 85% of them seen just once. Sequenced: PBMCs or T cells enriched from blood (not recorded which). This rearrangement joins TRBV5-4 to TRBJ1-2, with TRBD1 identical over 7 bases. This TCR derives from a woman aged 45-59 years who had recovered from COVID-19. The chain's CDR3 is CASSSRQGGDYGYTF. CDR3 coding DNA: TGTGCCAGCAGCTCTCGACAGGGTGGAGACTATGGCTACACCTTC.